This is a list of T cell receptor beta chains from one sample in a study of CD8 T cells in ankylosing spondylitis. In TCRdb, the 5' RACE reads were re-called with MiXCR into one record per CDR3 protein. The table includes a few hundred thousand distinct CDR3 sequences, less than 25% detected once. The specimen sequenced was blood, either unsorted or a sorted T cell fraction (not recorded which). The origin of the receptors is a female donor with ankylosing spondylitis or in good health (not recorded which). The CDR3 runs from the conserved cysteine through the conserved F or W. D genes are given only for firm matches. Rows may omit the clone size; those that give it use once, few, many or a size class.

v_call: TRBV7-2
clone_size: few
j_call: TRBJ1-6
d_call: .
cdr3_nt: TGTGCCAGCAGCTTAGTTGGGACCAATTCACCCCTCCACTTT
cdr3_aa: CASSLVGTNSPLHF

v_call: TRBV7-2
clone_size: .
j_call: TRBJ2-7
d_call: TRBD2
cdr3_nt: TGTGCCAGCAGCTTACGATCGGGACTAGACTACGAGCAGTACTTC
cdr3_aa: CASSLRSGLDYEQYF

v_call: TRBV5-4
clone_size: .
j_call: TRBJ2-3
d_call: .
cdr3_nt: TGTGCCAGCAGCTTGGACAGGGCCGTCACAGATACGCAGTATTTT
cdr3_aa: CASSLDRAVTDTQYF

v_call: TRBV9
clone_size: .
j_call: TRBJ1-3
d_call: .
cdr3_nt: TGTGCCAGCAGCGTAGGGCAGGGGTCTGGAAACACCATATATTTT
cdr3_aa: CASSVGQGSGNTIYF

v_call: TRBV7-2
clone_size: medium-sized
j_call: TRBJ1-1
d_call: .
cdr3_nt: TGTGCCAGCAGCCTCGACAGAGTGAACACTGAAGCTTTCTTT
cdr3_aa: CASSLDRVNTEAFF

v_call: TRBV5-6
clone_size: few
j_call: TRBJ2-2
d_call: .
cdr3_nt: TGTGCCAGCAGCTTTGGCCTCCGAAAGGAGCTGTTTTTT
cdr3_aa: CASSFGLRKELFF

v_call: TRBV7-2
clone_size: .
j_call: TRBJ1-4
d_call: TRBD1
cdr3_nt: TGTGCCAGCAGCTCAGGGGGCGTCCCTAATGAAAAACTGTTTTTT
cdr3_aa: CASSSGGVPNEKLFF

v_call: TRBV10-3
clone_size: few
j_call: TRBJ2-2
d_call: TRBD1
cdr3_nt: TGTGCCATCGGGTGGACAGGGCGGACCGGGGAGCTGTTTTTT
cdr3_aa: CAIGWTGRTGELFF

v_call: TRBV4-3
clone_size: .
j_call: TRBJ2-3
d_call: .
cdr3_nt: TGCGCCAGCAGCCATCTAGAGGGAGCTGATACGCAGTATTTT
cdr3_aa: CASSHLEGADTQYF

v_call: TRBV10-3
clone_size: many
j_call: TRBJ2-5
d_call: TRBD2
cdr3_nt: TGTGCCATCAGCGGTAAAACTAGCGCAACGTGGGAGACCCAGTACTTC
cdr3_aa: CAISGKTSATWETQYF

v_call: TRBV12-3/TRBV12-4
clone_size: .
j_call: TRBJ2-1
d_call: TRBD1
cdr3_nt: TGTGCCAGCATTCCCGCACAGGGGACCCACAATGAGCAGTTCTTC
cdr3_aa: CASIPAQGTHNEQFF

v_call: TRBV7-9
clone_size: .
j_call: TRBJ2-1
d_call: TRBD1
cdr3_nt: TGTGCCAGCAGCTCCGGACAGGGACAATACAATGAGCAGTTCTTC
cdr3_aa: CASSSGQGQYNEQFF

v_call: TRBV6-2/TRBV6-3
clone_size: .
j_call: TRBJ2-1
d_call: .
cdr3_nt: TGTGCCAGCAGTTACTCTAGCGCAACCTACAATGAGCAGTTCTTC
cdr3_aa: CASSYSSATYNEQFF

v_call: TRBV7-2
clone_size: .
j_call: TRBJ2-7
d_call: .
cdr3_nt: TGTGCCAGCAGCCTAGTAGGTGAACGGTACGAGCAGTACTTC
cdr3_aa: CASSLVGERYEQYF

v_call: TRBV20-1
clone_size: .
j_call: TRBJ1-6
d_call: .
cdr3_nt: TGCAGTGCTAGAGAGGGGACGTACGGTTCACCCCTCCACTTT
cdr3_aa: CSAREGTYGSPLHF

v_call: TRBV28
clone_size: few
j_call: TRBJ2-7
d_call: .
cdr3_nt: TGTGCCAGCAGTTTGCGGCAGCCGTCCTTCGAGCAGTACTTC
cdr3_aa: CASSLRQPSFEQYF

v_call: TRBV29-1
clone_size: .
j_call: TRBJ1-2
d_call: .
cdr3_nt: TGCAGCGTTGGCGGGGGGGGCGAAGGCTACACCTTC
cdr3_aa: CSVGGGGEGYTF

v_call: TRBV12-3/TRBV12-4
clone_size: .
j_call: TRBJ2-1
d_call: TRBD2
cdr3_nt: TGTGCCAGCAGTTTAGGTTGGTCTAGCGGGGGGGATGAGCAGTTCTTC
cdr3_aa: CASSLGWSSGGDEQFF

v_call: TRBV12-3/TRBV12-4
clone_size: few
j_call: TRBJ1-3
d_call: .
cdr3_nt: TGTGCCAGCACCCCCACGGGCCGCTCTGGAAACACCATATATTTT
cdr3_aa: CASTPTGRSGNTIYF

v_call: TRBV20-1
clone_size: many
j_call: TRBJ1-1
d_call: TRBD1
cdr3_nt: TGCAGTGCTGGCCTGCCAGGGGGCCGAACTGAAGCTTTCTTT
cdr3_aa: CSAGLPGGRTEAFF

v_call: TRBV5-1
clone_size: many
j_call: TRBJ2-1
d_call: .
cdr3_nt: TGCGCCAGCAGCTTGGTCCCGAGAGGGCGGGATCAGCAGTTCTTC
cdr3_aa: CASSLVPRGRDQQFF

v_call: TRBV12-3/TRBV12-4
clone_size: .
j_call: TRBJ2-5
d_call: TRBD2
cdr3_nt: TGTGCCAGCACTACTAGGGGAGGGGACGGCCAAGAGACCCAGTACTTC
cdr3_aa: CASTTRGGDGQETQYF

v_call: TRBV11-2
clone_size: .
j_call: TRBJ2-5
d_call: .
cdr3_nt: TGTGCCAGCGCCAAGCTCCGGGAGACCCAGTACTTC
cdr3_aa: CASAKLRETQYF

v_call: TRBV7-2
clone_size: .
j_call: TRBJ2-1
d_call: TRBD1
cdr3_nt: TGTGCCAGCAGCTTAGAAGGGACAGGGTATGGTGAGCAGTTCTTC
cdr3_aa: CASSLEGTGYGEQFF